This T cell receptor (beta chain) derives from a study of blood T cell dynamics during melanoma immunotherapy. About the study: First-line therapy was either pembrolizumab or nivolumab with ipilimumab for metastatic melanoma.

Some clones are missing from TCRdb's copy, which holds only in-frame ones; the method was immunoSEQ multiplex PCR. The sample includes 13,000 or so clones, about 90% of them seen just once. Of note for this clone: Its specificity is unknown.

The study's findings and limits: Cell-free DNA CDR3 sequences most resembled the immune-effector CD8+ subset, which was also most clonal. Clones driving repertoire changes may be melanoma-specific or general immune activation.

V lost 0 bases and J lost 5, with 10 bases in between. Germline CDR1 SGHRS, CDR2 YFSETQ. The CDR3 is made up of 14 amino acids. The sample's time point: pre-treatment baseline. Samples come from before therapy and from week 3 after the first blockade cycle. The sequence was collected from a human donor with melanoma. Sample: effector memory CD8+ T cells from blood, taken from a patient treated with checkpoint blockade. The rearrangement joins TRBV5-1 to TRBJ2-3; D unresolved. The CDR3: CASSLVPGRDTQYF. CDR3 sequence (DNA): TGCGCCAGCAGCTTGGTTCCCGGAAGAGATACGCAGTATTTT.